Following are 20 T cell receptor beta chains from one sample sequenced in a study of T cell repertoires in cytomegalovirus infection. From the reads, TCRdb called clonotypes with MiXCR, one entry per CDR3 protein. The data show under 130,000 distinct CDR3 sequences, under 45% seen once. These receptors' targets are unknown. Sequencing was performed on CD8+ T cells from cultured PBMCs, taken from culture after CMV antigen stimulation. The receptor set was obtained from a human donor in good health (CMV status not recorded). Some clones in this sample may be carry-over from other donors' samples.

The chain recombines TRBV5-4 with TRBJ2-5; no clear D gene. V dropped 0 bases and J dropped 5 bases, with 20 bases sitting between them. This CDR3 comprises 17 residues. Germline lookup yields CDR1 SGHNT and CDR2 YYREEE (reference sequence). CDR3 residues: CASSLEGFGYLAETQYF. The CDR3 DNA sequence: TGTGCCAGCAGCTTGGAAGGGTTCGGGTATCTGGCGGAGACCCAGTACTTC.

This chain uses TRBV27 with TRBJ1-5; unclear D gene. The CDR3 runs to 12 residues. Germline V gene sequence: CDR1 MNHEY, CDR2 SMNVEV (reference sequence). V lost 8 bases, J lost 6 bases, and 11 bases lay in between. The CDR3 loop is CASGEGIQPQHF. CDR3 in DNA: TGTGCCAGCGGCGAGGGCATTCAGCCCCAGCATTTT.

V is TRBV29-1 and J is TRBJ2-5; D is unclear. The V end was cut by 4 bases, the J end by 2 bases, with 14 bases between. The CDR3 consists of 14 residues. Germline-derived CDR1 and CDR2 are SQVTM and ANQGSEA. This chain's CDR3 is CSVALLDEQETQYF. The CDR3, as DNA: TGCAGCGTTGCCCTACTGGACGAGCAAGAGACCCAGTACTTC.

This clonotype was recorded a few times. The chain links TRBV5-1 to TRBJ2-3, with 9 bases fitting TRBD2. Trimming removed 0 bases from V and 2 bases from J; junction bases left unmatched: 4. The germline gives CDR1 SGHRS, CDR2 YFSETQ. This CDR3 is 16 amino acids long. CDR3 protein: CASSLAAGGLTDTQYF. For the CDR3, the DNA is TGCGCCAGCAGCTTGGCAGCGGGGGGACTCACAGATACGCAGTATTTT.

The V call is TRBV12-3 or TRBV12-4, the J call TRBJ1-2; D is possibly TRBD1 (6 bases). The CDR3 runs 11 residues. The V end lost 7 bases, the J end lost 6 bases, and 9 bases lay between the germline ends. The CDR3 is CASKQGDGYTF. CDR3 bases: TGTGCCAGCAAACAGGGTGATGGCTACACCTTC.

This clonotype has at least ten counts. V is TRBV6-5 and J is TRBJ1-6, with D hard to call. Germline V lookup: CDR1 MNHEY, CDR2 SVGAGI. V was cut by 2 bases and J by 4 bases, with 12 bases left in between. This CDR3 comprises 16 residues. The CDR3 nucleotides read TGTGCCAGCAGTTACAGCTCGGAGCTTTATAATTCACCCCTCCACTTT. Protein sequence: CASSYSSELYNSPLHF.

CDR3 nucleotide sequence: TGTGCCAGCAGTTACTCGGGCAGGGAGAACTACGAGCAGTACTTC. Encoded protein: CASSYSGRENYEQYF. The chain recombines TRBV6-6 with TRBJ2-7, with D perhaps assigned TRBD1 or TRBD2 (5 bases each). Germline-derived CDR1 and CDR2 are MNHNY and SVGAGI (reference sequence). Trimming cost V 0 bases and J 3 bases, with 12 bases left between them. This CDR3 is 15 amino acids long.

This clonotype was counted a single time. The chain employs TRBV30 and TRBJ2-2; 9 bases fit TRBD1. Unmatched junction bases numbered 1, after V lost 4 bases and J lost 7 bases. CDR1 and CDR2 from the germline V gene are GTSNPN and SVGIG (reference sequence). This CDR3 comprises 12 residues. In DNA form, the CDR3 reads TGTGCCTGGACGGACAGGGGCGGGGAGCTGTTTTTT. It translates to CAWTDRGGELFF. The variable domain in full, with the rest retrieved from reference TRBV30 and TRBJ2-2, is SQTIHQWPATLVQPVGSPLSLECTVEGTSNPNLYWYRQAAGRGLQLLFYSVGIGQISSEVPQNLSASRPQDRQFILSSKKLLLSDSGFYLCAWTDRGGELFFGEGSRLTVL.

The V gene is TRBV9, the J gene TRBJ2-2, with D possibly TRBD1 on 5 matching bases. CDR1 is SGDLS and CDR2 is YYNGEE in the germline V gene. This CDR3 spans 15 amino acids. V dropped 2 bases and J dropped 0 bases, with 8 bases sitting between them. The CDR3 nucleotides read TGTGCCAGCAGCGTTTCAGGGTCGAACACCGGGGAGCTGTTTTTT. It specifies CASSVSGSNTGELFF.

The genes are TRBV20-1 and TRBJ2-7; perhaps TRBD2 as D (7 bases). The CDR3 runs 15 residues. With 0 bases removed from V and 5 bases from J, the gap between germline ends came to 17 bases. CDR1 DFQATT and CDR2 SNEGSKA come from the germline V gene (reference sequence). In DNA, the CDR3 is TGCAGTGCTAGAGATTGGGAGGGGGGGACCCACGAGCAGTACTTC. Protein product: CSARDWEGGTHEQYF.

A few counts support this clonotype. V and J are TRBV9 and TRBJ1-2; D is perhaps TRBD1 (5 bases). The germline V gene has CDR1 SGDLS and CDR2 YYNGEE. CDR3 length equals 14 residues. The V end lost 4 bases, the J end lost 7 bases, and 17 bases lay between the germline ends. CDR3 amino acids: CASSSRGGAAGYTF. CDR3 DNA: TGTGCCAGCAGCTCCAGAGGAGGGGCGGCTGGCTACACCTTC.

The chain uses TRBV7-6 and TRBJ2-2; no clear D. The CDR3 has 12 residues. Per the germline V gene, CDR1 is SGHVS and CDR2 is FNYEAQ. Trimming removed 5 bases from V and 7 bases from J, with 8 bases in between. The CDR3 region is CASSPPFGELFF. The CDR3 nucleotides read TGTGCCAGCAGCCCGCCCTTCGGGGAGCTGTTTTTT.

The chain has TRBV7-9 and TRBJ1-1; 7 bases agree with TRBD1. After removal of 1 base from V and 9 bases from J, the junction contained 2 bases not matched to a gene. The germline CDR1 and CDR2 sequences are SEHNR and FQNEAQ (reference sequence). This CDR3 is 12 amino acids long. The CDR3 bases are TGTGCCAGCAGCTTAGGGGACAGCCAAGCTTTCTTT. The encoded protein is CASSLGDSQAFF.

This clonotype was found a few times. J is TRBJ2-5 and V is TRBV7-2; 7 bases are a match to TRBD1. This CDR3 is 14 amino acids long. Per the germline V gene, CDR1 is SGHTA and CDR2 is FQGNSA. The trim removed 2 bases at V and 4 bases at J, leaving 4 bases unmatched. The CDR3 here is CASSLWRTGETQYF. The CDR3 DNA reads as TGTGCCAGCAGCTTATGGAGGACAGGAGAGACCCAGTACTTC.

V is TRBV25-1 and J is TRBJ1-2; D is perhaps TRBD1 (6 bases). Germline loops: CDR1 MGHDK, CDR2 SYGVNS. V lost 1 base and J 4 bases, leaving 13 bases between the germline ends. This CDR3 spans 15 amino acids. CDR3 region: CASSESRGLSYGYTF. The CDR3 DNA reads TGTGCCAGCAGTGAATCCCGGGGGCTTAGCTATGGCTACACCTTC.

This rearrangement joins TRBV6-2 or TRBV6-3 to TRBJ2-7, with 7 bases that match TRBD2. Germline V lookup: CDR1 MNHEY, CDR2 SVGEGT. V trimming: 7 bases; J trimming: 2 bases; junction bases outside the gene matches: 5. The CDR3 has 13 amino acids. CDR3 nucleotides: TGTGCCAGCACCCCACGGGGGGCCTACGAGCAGTACTTC. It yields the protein CASTPRGAYEQYF.

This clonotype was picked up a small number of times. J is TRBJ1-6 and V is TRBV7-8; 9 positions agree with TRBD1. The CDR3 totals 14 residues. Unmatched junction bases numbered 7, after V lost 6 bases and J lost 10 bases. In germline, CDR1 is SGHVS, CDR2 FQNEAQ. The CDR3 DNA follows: TGTGCCAGCAGTCAACAGGGGGCAGGATCACCCCTCCACTTT. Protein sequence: CASSQQGAGSPLHF.

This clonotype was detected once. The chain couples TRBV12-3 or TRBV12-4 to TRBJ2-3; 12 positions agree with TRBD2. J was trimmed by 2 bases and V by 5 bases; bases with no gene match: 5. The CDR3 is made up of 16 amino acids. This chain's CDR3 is CASSPTSGGNTDTQYF. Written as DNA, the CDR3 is TGTGCCAGCAGTCCGACTAGCGGGGGCAACACAGATACGCAGTATTTT.

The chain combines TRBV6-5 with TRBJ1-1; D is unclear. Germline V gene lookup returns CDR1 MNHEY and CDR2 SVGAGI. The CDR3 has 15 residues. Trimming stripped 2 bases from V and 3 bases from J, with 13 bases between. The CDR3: CASSYADPRDTEAFF. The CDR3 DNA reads TGTGCCAGCAGTTACGCGGACCCACGGGACACTGAAGCTTTCTTT.

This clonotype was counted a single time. In DNA form, the CDR3 reads TGTGCCAGCAAAAACCGGGACACGAGCACAGATACGCAGTATTTT. Encoded protein: CASKNRDTSTDTQYF. The genes are TRBV12-3 or TRBV12-4 and TRBJ2-3; D perhaps matches TRBD1 (6 bases). The CDR3 runs 15 residues. Trimming cost V 7 bases and J 0 bases, with 14 bases left between them.